The 27 T cell receptor beta chains below come from one sample, sequenced in a study of shared clonotypes between healthy human individuals. Only CD45RO-negative cells positively selected for CCR7 counted as naive CD8 cells, so terminally differentiated effector memory CD45RA+ cells were excluded. The table came from immunoSEQ multiplex PCR; TCRdb's copy has only in-frame clones and leaves some out. The profile shows about 2 million clones, about 95% of them singletons. Sequenced sample: naive CD8+ T cells sorted from blood. The receptors shown here come from a man younger than 30 in good health.

This clone was recorded only once. The chain employs TRBV28 and TRBJ1-5; 12 nucleotides line up with TRBD1. There are 18 residues in the CDR3. V lost 4 bases to trimming and J lost 2 bases; unmatched junction nucleotides: 9. Germline loops: CDR1 MDHEN, CDR2 SYDVKM. CDR3 sequence (DNA): TGTGCCAGCAGTTCGGGACAGGGGGCTGTCTTTGGCAATCAGCCCCAGCATTTT. Its translation is CASSSGQGAVFGNQPQHF.

The chain employs TRBV30 and TRBJ1-1; no reliable D call. From germline, CDR1 is GTSNPN and CDR2 SVGIG (reference sequence). The length of the CDR3 is 13 residues. V was pared by 2 bases and J by 1 base, with 8 bases between. CDR3 protein: CAWSTDSNTEAFF. In DNA, the CDR3 is TGTGCCTGGAGTACCGATTCGAACACTGAAGCTTTCTTT.

The rearrangement uses TRBV2 and TRBJ2-2; 9 bases align to TRBD2. V shed 3 bases and J 6 bases; nucleotides not matched to a gene: 5. Germline loops: CDR1 SNHLY, CDR2 FYNNEI. The CDR3 is made up of 15 amino acids. In DNA form, the CDR3 reads TGTGCCAGCAGTGATAGTCTAGCGGGACCCGGGGAGCTGTTTTTT. It encodes CASSDSLAGPGELFF.

The chain links TRBV29-1 to TRBJ1-2; unclear D gene. The CDR3 runs to 13 residues. Trimming removed 4 bases at V and 6 bases at J, with 15 bases between. Looked up from germline, CDR1 is SQVTM and CDR2 is ANQGSEA. CDR3 in DNA: TGCAGCGTTGCGTTAATTGGTATCAATGGCTACACCTTC. Its protein product is CSVALIGINGYTF.

The rearrangement joins TRBV5-3 to TRBJ1-2; D gene uncertain. TRBV5-3 is an open reading frame whose function is uncertain. The CDR3 length is 13 residues. With 4 bases removed from V and 6 bases from J, the gap between germline ends came to 13 bases. In nucleotides, the CDR3 is TGTGCCAGAAGCCAACGAATTACGAATGGCTACACCTTC. As protein: CARSQRITNGYTF.

The CDR3 DNA is TGTGCCACCGGGCCAGGGTGGACTAATGAAAAACTGTTTTTT. Translating gives CATGPGWTNEKLFF. V gene TRBV15 combines with J gene TRBJ1-4, with D possibly being TRBD1 (5 bases). Trimming took 8 bases from V and 2 from J, leaving 12 bases between them. Per the germline V gene, CDR1 is LNHNV and CDR2 is YYDKDF (reference sequence). This CDR3 has 14 amino acids. Using reference TRBV15 and TRBJ1-4 for the parts outside the CDR3, the full variable domain is DAMVIQNPRYQVTQFGKPVTLSCSQTLNHNVMYWYQQKSSQAPKLLFHYYDKDFNNEADTPDNFQSRRPNTSFCFLDIRSPGLGDTAMYLCATGPGWTNEKLFFGSGTQLSVL.

This clone was picked up a small number of times. The chain is built from TRBV7-9 and TRBJ2-7; weak D call: TRBD2 (6 bases). Trimming removed 1 base at V and 2 bases at J, with 15 bases between. The CDR3 consists of 16 residues. The V gene's germline CDR1 is SEHNR and CDR2 FQNEAQ (reference sequence). CDR3 sequence: CASSLVAGPKTYEQYF. In nucleotides, the CDR3 is TGTGCCAGCAGCTTAGTTGCGGGGCCGAAGACCTACGAGCAGTACTTC.

CDR3 amino acids: CASSVYAVGVDTQYF. DNA of the CDR3: TGTGCCAGCAGCGTATACGCGGTGGGGGTGGATACGCAGTATTTT. The chain recombines TRBV9 with TRBJ2-3; D is tentatively TRBD1 or TRBD2 (5 bases each). This CDR3 spans 15 amino acids. Germline V CDR1 and CDR2: SGDLS, YYNGEE. V lost 1 base and J lost 6, with 15 bases in between.

The genes are TRBV7-9 and TRBJ2-7, with 11 bases matching TRBD2. CDR3 length: 15 amino acids. V lost 2 bases to trimming and J lost 7 bases; unmatched junction nucleotides: 7. Germline values: CDR1 SEHNR, CDR2 FQNEAQ (reference sequence). CDR3 DNA sequence: TGTGCCAGCAGCTTACAGCTAGCGGGGGGCGAAGAGCAGTACTTC. It is translated as CASSLQLAGGEEQYF.

The CDR3 spells CASSPGTSGRAEREQYF. CDR3 in DNA: TGTGCCAGCAGCCCCGGGACTAGCGGGAGGGCCGAACGCGAGCAGTACTTC. The V call is TRBV5-6, the J call TRBJ2-7, with TRBD2 matching over 16 bases. The CDR3 has 17 residues. Losses at the gene ends were 4 bases for V and 6 bases for J; bases not matched to a gene: 10. CDR1 is SGHDT, CDR2 YYEEEE, per germline.

The chain couples TRBV11-2 to TRBJ2-7, with 12 bases aligning to TRBD2. This CDR3 is 16 amino acids long. CDR1 is SGHAT and CDR2 is FQNNGV in the germline V gene. V was pared by 4 bases and J by 3 bases, with 7 bases of the junction left unmatched. The CDR3 nucleotides are TGTGCCAGCAGCTCGTGGACTAGCGGGGCTCTCTACGAGCAGTACTTC. This codes for CASSSWTSGALYEQYF.

The chain combines TRBV4-1 with TRBJ2-7, with D possibly matching TRBD1 (6 bases). Germline V gene data show CDR1 as MGHRA and CDR2 as YSYEKL. V dropped 5 bases and J dropped 1 base, with 12 bases sitting between them. The CDR3 extends over 14 amino acids. This CDR3 reads CASSEGVASYEQYF. CDR3 bases: TGCGCCAGCAGCGAGGGGGTCGCATCCTACGAGCAGTACTTC.

This clone has a handful of counts. The genes are TRBV5-6 and TRBJ2-7; weak D call: TRBD2 (6 bases). The CDR3 sequence is 14 residues long. The germline V gene has CDR1 SGHDT and CDR2 YYEEEE. V was cut by 4 bases and J by 3 bases, with 14 bases left in between. The CDR3 nucleotides are TGTGCCAGCAGCCGCTGGGGGGAGCTCTACGAGCAGTACTTC. Residues: CASSRWGELYEQYF. Together with reference TRBV5-6 and TRBJ2-7, the CDR3 gives the full variable domain: DAGVTQSPTHLIKTRGQQVTLRCSPKSGHDTVSWYQQALGQGPQFIFQYYEEEERQRGNFPDRFSGHQFPNYSSELNVNALLLGDSALYLCASSRWGELYEQYFGPGTRLTVT.

Turning to this clone: One end of the junction does not line up with germline, which may come from a read error. The J gene is TRBJ2-1, the V gene TRBV7-7; 10 nucleotides agree with TRBD2. From germline, CDR1 is SSHAT and CDR2 FNYEAQ (reference sequence). The CDR3 covers 15 residues. The CDR3 protein is CASSEGTSASNEQFF. CDR3 nucleotide sequence: TGTGCTAGCAGCGAGGGGACTAGCGCTTCCAATGAGCAGTTCTTC.

This sequence joins TRBV6-5 and TRBJ2-6; D call uncertain. CDR1 is MNHEY and CDR2 is SVGAGI in the germline V gene. The length of the CDR3 is 16 residues. The V end lost 0 bases, the J end lost 0 bases, and 6 bases lay between the germline ends. The CDR3 DNA follows: TGTGCCAGCAGTTACTCAGCCCTCTCTGGGGCCAACGTCCTGACTTTC. Its protein product is CASSYSALSGANVLTF.

The chain employs TRBV25-1 and TRBJ2-7; D might be TRBD2 (7 bases). Germline CDR1 MGHDK, CDR2 SYGVNS. The CDR3 length is 15 residues. V lost 3 bases, J lost 6 bases, and 18 bases lay in between. This chain's CDR3 is CASSDSGRGAIEQYF. The CDR3 DNA sequence: TGTGCCAGCAGTGATTCAGGGAGGGGGGCCATCGAGCAGTACTTC.

The V and J genes are TRBV5-6 and TRBJ2-2, with 8 nucleotides matching TRBD1. Looked up from germline, CDR1 is SGHDT and CDR2 is YYEEEE. The CDR3 runs to 13 residues. V gave up 4 bases and J gave up 5 bases; unmatched junction bases: 1. DNA for the CDR3: TGTGCCAGCAGCCAGGGGGCAACCGGGGAGCTGTTTTTT. This codes for CASSQGATGELFF.

This clone was counted once. The chain employs TRBV7-3 and TRBJ1-1; perhaps TRBD1 as D (5 bases). Trimming left V 1 base short and J 1 base short, with 10 bases between. The CDR3 totals 15 residues. CDR1 and CDR2 (germline): SGHTA, FQGTGA. The CDR3 DNA reads as TGTGCCAGCAGCTTAAACGTTAGGGGGAACACTGAAGCTTTCTTT. This gives the protein CASSLNVRGNTEAFF.

This rearrangement joins TRBV4-1 to TRBJ2-7; the D is unclear. CDR1 and CDR2 (germline): MGHRA, YSYEKL. V dropped 4 bases and J dropped 4 bases, with 17 bases sitting between them. CDR3 length equals 15 residues. Here the CDR3 reads CASSPRETSRYEQYF. The CDR3 bases are TGCGCCAGCAGCCCCCGTGAGACTTCGAGGTACGAGCAGTACTTC.

The J gene is TRBJ2-2, the V gene TRBV7-6; D may be TRBD2 (6 bases). Trimming took off 5 bases at V and 4 bases at J, with 14 bases between the two ends. CDR1 is SGHVS, CDR2 FNYEAQ, per germline. This CDR3 has 15 amino acids. The CDR3 DNA sequence: TGTGCCAGCAGCCCACCTATCGGGGGCACCGGGGAGCTGTTTTTT. Its protein is CASSPPIGGTGELFF.

This clone was seen just once. V and J are TRBV27 and TRBJ2-7; D not certain. The germline V gene has CDR1 MNHEY and CDR2 SMNVEV (reference sequence). CDR3 length: 16 amino acids. V was cut by 0 bases and J by 2 bases, with 14 bases left in between. The CDR3 bases are TGTGCCAGCAGTTTATCGATAGGAGACAAACCCTACGAGCAGTACTTC. This codes for CASSLSIGDKPYEQYF.

The chain has TRBV7-2 and TRBJ2-4; D is undetermined. Germline V gives CDR1 SGHTA, CDR2 FQGNSA. Deletions cut 1 base from V and 3 bases from J, with 4 bases between. The CDR3 runs to 13 residues. Here the CDR3 reads CASSLDGKNIQYF. The CDR3 DNA reads as TGTGCCAGCAGCTTAGATGGCAAAAACATTCAGTACTTC.

This clone was recorded only once. Additional DNA sequences in this sample encode the identical CDR3. This chain links TRBV13 with TRBJ2-7; a weak D match, TRBD1 (5 bases). Deletions cut 5 bases from V and 2 bases from J, with 10 bases between. Germline V gene sequence: CDR1 PRHDT, CDR2 FYEKMQ (reference sequence). There are 13 residues in the CDR3. CDR3 in amino acids: CASSLQGAYEQYF. The CDR3, as DNA: TGTGCCAGCAGCCTCCAAGGGGCCTACGAGCAGTACTTC.

The genes are TRBV5-1 and TRBJ2-1, with 10 positions matching TRBD1. CDR1 and CDR2 from the germline V gene are SGHRS and YFSETQ. The CDR3 covers 17 residues. Trimming removed 4 bases from V and 1 base from J; junction bases left unmatched: 8. CDR3 sequence (DNA): TGCGCCAGCAGCGAGTCCCGGGACAGGGGTTCCTACAATGAGCAGTTCTTC. Translated: CASSESRDRGSYNEQFF.

The rearrangement uses TRBV10-1 and TRBJ2-7; 8 nucleotides line up with TRBD2. J lost 3 bases, V lost 0 bases, and 4 bases had no gene match. The CDR3 covers 15 residues. Germline CDR1 and CDR2: WNHNN and SYGVQD (reference sequence). This chain's CDR3 is CASSESGLVGYEQYF. The CDR3 nucleotides are TGCGCCAGCAGTGAGTCGGGACTAGTCGGCTACGAGCAGTACTTC.

The chain links TRBV2 to TRBJ2-5, with D perhaps matching TRBD1 (7 bases). Germline V gene data show CDR1 as SNHLY and CDR2 as FYNNEI. This CDR3 contains 13 residues. V lost 6 bases and J 5 bases, leaving 13 bases between the germline ends. CDR3 sequence (DNA): TGTGCCAGCAGCCTACAGGGGAGGGAGACCCAGTACTTC. Encoded protein: CASSLQGRETQYF.

V is TRBV7-9 and J is TRBJ2-5; maybe TRBD1 (5 bases). Between the trimmed V and J ends, which lost 5 bases and 7 bases, there was a span of 8 bases. This CDR3 spans 11 amino acids. Germline CDR1 is SEHNR and CDR2 is FQNEAQ (reference sequence). CDR3 sequence (DNA): TGTGCCAGCAGCGAAGACAGGACCCAGTACTTC. Translated, it gives CASSEDRTQYF.